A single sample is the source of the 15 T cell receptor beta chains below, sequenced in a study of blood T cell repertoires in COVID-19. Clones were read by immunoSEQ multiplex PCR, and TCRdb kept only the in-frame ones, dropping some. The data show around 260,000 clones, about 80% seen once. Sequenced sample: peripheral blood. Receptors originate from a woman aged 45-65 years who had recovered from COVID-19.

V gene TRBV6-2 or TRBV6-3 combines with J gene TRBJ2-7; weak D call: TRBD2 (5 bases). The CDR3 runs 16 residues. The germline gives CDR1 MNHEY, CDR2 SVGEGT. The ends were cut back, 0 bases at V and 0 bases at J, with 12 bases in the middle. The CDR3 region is CASSYSQRTSSYEQYF. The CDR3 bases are TGTGCCAGCAGTTACTCGCAGCGGACGAGCTCCTACGAGCAGTACTTC.

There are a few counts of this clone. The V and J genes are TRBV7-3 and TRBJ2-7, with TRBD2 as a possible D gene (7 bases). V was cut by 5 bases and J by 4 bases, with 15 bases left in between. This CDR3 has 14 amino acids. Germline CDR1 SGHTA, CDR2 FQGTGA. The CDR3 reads CASSKGEGPYEQYF. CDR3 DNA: TGTGCCAGCAGCAAGGGGGAGGGTCCGTACGAGCAGTACTTC.

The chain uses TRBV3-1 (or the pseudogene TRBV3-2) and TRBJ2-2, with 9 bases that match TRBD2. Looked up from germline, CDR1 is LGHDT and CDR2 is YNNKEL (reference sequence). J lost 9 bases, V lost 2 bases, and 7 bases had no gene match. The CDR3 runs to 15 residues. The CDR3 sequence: CASSQQSGGIRELFF. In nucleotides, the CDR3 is TGTGCCAGCAGCCAACAAAGCGGGGGGATTCGGGAGCTGTTTTTT.

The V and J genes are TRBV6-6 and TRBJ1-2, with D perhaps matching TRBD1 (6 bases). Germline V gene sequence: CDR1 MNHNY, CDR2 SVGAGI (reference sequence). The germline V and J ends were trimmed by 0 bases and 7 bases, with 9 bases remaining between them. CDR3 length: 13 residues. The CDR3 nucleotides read TGTGCCAGCAGTTACTCGACAGGTTCTGGCTACACCTTC. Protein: CASSYSTGSGYTF.

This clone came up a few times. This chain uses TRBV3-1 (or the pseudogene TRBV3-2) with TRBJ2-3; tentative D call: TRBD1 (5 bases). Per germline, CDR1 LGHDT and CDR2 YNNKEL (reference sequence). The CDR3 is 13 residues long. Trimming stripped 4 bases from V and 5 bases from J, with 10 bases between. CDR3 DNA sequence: TGTGCCAGCAGCCGCCTTACAGGAGATACGCAGTATTTT. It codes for CASSRLTGDTQYF.

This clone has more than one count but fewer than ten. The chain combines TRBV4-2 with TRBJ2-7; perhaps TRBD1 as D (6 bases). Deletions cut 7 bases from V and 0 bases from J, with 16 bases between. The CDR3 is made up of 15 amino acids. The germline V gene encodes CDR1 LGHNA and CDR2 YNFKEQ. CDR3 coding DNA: TGTGCCAGCAACCCACAGGGAACTAACTCCTACGAGCAGTACTTC. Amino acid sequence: CASNPQGTNSYEQYF.

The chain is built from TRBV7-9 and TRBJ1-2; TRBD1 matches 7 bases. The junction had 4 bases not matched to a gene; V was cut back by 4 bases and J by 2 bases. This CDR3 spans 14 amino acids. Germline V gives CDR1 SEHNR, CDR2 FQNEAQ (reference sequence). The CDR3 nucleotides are TGTGCCAGCAGCTCGGGACAGTTGAACTATGGCTACACCTTC. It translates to CASSSGQLNYGYTF.

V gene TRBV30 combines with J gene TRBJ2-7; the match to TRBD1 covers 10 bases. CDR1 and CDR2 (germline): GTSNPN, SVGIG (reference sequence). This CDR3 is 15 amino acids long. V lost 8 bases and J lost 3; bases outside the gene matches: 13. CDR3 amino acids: CAGTRDRGTDYEQYF. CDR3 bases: TGTGCCGGAACCCGGGACAGGGGCACCGACTACGAGCAGTACTTC.

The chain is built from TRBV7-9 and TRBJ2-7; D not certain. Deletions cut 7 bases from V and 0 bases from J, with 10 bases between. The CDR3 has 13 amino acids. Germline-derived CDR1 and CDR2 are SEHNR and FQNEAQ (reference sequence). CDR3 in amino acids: CASTEVTSYEQYF. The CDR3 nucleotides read TGTGCCAGCACCGAGGTGACCTCCTACGAGCAGTACTTC.

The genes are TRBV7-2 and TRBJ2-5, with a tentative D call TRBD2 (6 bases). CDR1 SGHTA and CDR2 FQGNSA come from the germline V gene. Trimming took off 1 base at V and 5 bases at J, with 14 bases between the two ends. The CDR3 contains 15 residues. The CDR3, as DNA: TGTGCCAGCAGCTTAGTTACTAGCCAGGTGGAGACCCAGTACTTC. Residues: CASSLVTSQVETQYF.

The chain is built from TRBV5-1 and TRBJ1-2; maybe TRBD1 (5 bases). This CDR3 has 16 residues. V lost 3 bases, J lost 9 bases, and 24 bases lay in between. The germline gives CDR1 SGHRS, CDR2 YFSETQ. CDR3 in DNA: TGCGCCAGCAGCTCCTCGAGCGGGGCGGCCGGTAGGCGCTACACCTTC. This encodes CASSSSSGAAGRRYTF.

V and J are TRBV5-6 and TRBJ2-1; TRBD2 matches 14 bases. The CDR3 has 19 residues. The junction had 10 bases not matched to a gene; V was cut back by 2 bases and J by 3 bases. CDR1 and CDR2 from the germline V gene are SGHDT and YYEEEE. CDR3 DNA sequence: TGTGCCAGCAGCTTCACCGGGACTAGCGGGAGAGGGGGCTACAATGAGCAGTTCTTC. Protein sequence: CASSFTGTSGRGGYNEQFF.

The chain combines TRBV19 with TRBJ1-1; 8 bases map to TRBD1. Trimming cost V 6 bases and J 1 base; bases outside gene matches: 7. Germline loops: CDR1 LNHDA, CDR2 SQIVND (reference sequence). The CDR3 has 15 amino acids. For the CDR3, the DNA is TGTGCCAGTAGATCGACAGGGGCGGGGAACACTGAAGCTTTCTTT. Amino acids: CASRSTGAGNTEAFF. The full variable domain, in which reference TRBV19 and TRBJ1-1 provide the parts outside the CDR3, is DGGITQSPKYLFRKEGQNVTLSCEQNLNHDAMYWYRQDPGQGLRLIYYSQIVNDFQKGDIAEGYSVSREKKESFPLTVTSAQKNPTAFYLCASRSTGAGNTEAFFGQGTRLTVV.

The CDR3, as DNA: TGTGCCAGCAGCTTTACAGGGCACTTGAACACTGAAGCTTTCTTT. The encoded protein is CASSFTGHLNTEAFF. The V and J genes are TRBV5-4 and TRBJ1-1; D is perhaps TRBD1 (6 bases). Deletions cut 2 bases from V and 0 bases from J, with 11 bases between. The length of the CDR3 is 15 residues. Germline loops: CDR1 SGHNT, CDR2 YYREEE (reference sequence).

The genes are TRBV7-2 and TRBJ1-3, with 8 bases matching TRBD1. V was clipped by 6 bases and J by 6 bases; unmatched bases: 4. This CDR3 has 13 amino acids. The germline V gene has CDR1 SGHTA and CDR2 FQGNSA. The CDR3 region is CASRNRGVNTIYF. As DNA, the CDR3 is TGTGCCAGCAGGAACAGGGGGGTAAACACCATATATTTT.